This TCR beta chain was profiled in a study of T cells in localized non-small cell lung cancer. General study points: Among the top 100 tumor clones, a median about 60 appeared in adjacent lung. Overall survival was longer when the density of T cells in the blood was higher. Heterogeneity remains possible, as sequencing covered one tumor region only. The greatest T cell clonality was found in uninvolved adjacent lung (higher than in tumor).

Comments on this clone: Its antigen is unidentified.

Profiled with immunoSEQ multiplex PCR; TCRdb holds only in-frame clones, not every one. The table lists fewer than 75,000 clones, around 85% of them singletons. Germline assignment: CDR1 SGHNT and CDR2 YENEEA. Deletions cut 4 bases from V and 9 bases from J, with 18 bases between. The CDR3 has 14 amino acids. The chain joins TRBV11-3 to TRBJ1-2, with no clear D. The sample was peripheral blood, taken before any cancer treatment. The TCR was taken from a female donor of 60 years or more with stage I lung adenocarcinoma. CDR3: CASSWLATPKSYTF. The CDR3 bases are TGTGCCAGCAGCTGGCTTGCGACTCCGAAAAGCTACACCTTC.